This TCR beta chain was recovered during a study of blood T cell repertoires in COVID-19. Here immunoSEQ multiplex PCR was the method, and the copy in TCRdb shows in-frame clones only, minus some. The sample records about 47,000 clones, around 83% being singletons. The germline V gene encodes CDR1 SGHAT and CDR2 FQNNGV. Trimming took off 8 bases at V and 8 bases at J, with 15 bases between the two ends. CDR3 length equals 12 residues. The clonotype comes from a human donor with acute or convalescent COVID-19. The donor label of this sample is uncertain. The sequencing sample was made of peripheral blood. The gene calls are TRBV11-2 and TRBJ1-1; a possible D gene is TRBD1 (5 bases). The DNA for the CDR3 is TGTGCCAGCGAAGAACAACAGGCCGAAGCTTTCTTT. Protein product: CASEEQQAEAFF.